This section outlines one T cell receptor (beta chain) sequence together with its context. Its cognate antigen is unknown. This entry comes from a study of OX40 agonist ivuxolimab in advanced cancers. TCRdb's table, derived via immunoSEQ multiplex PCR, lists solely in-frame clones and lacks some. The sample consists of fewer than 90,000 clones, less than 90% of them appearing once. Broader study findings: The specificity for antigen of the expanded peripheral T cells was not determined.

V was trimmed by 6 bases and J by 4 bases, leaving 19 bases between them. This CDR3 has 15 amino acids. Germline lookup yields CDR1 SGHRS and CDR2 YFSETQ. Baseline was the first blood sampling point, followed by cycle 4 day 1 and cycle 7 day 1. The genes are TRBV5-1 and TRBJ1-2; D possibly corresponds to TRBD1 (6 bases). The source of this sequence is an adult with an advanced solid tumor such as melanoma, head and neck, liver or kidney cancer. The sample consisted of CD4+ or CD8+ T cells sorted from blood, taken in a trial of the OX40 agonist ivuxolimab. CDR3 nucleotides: TGCGCCAGCACCCACGTTGGGGGCGATTCCTATGGCTACACCTTC. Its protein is CASTHVGGDSYGYTF.